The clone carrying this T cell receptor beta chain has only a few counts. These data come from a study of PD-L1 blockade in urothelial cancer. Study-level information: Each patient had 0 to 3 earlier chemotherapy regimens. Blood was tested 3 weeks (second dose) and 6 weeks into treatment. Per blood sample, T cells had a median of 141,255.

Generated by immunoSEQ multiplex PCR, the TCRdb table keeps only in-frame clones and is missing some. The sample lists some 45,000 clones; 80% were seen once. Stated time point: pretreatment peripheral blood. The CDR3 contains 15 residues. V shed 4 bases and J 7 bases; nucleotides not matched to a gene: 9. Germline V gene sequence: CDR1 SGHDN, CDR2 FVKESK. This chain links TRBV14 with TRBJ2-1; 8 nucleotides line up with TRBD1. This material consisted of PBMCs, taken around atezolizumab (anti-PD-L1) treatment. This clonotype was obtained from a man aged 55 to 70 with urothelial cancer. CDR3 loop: CASSLGQGRRNEQFF. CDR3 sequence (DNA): TGTGCCAGCAGCCTTGGACAGGGTCGACGGAATGAGCAGTTCTTC.